The entry that follows covers one T cell receptor beta chain sequence. Antigen unknown. The germline V gene encodes CDR1 PRHDT and CDR2 FYEKMQ (reference sequence). CDR3 length: 13 amino acids. V was pared by 1 base and J by 6 bases, with 9 bases between. Method: immunoSEQ multiplex PCR; TCRdb's copy keeps in-frame clones and lacks some. In the table there are under 2,000,000 clones, about 95% of which are singletons. This sample is drawn from a study of shared clonotypes between healthy human individuals. Study results and caveats: Non-shared clonotypes were found to have lower generation probabilities than the clonotypes that were shared by all four of the sorted-subset donors. A small donor pool kept down the genetic and exposure-history diversity that was represented. At large depth, rarefaction still showed sorted-subset sequencing to be incomplete.

Terminally differentiated effector memory CD45RA+ cells were excluded by CCR7 positive selection of CD45RO-negative cells. The source of this sequence is a man aged 18 to 29 in good health. The V call is TRBV13, the J call TRBJ1-1; D unresolved. Sequencing was done on a sample of naive CD8+ T cells sorted from blood. The CDR3 loop reads CASSLVGGPEAFF. Written as DNA, the CDR3 is TGTGCCAGCAGCTTAGTTGGTGGACCTGAAGCTTTCTTT.